A few counts support the clone carrying this TCR beta chain. Authors' analysis steps: The assay estimated nucleated cells by amplifying reference gene primers. Libraries were prepared by immunoSEQ multiplex PCR; TCRdb keeps only in-frame clonotypes and omits some of them. The V and J calls and clone size are taken from that table; D and trimming were inferred from the DNA. Of 130,000 or so clones in the sample, about nine tenths are singletons; the top ten hold 10%. This entry is derived from a study of blood T cell repertoires in COVID-19. Overall study context: T cells, B-cell-depleted T cells, or PBMCs supplied cDNA or gDNA.

Per germline, CDR1 MNHEY and CDR2 SVGAGI. V was pared by 4 bases and J by 4 bases, with 14 bases between. This CDR3 has 16 amino acids. The chain is built from TRBV6-5 and TRBJ1-6, with D maybe TRBD1 (6 bases). Sequencing input: peripheral blood. The sequence came from a man aged 50-59 years with acute or convalescent COVID-19. CDR3 bases: TGTGCCAGCAGTTCTCCAACAGGGCAATATAATTCACCCCTCCACTTT. Amino acid sequence: CASSSPTGQYNSPLHF.